The clone carrying this T cell receptor beta chain was recorded a few times. Stability of Graves' hyperthyroidism was defined as absent ophthalmopathy progression within 18 months. The data derive from a study of T cells in Graves' hyperthyroidism and ophthalmopathy. Researchers took RNA transcripts and amplified the TCR beta CDR3 regions from them. A set of HTBI primers served as the primers for a first-round RT-PCR of the TCR CDR3. TCRdb analysed the multiplex PCR reads with MiXCR anew, one entry per CDR3 protein. The profile shows about 290,000 distinct CDR3 sequences, roughly an eighth of them singletons. The V end was cut by 8 bases, the J end by 1 base, with 14 bases between. Germline loops: CDR1 KGHSH, CDR2 LQKENI. The CDR3 length is 14 residues.

Sequencing input: blood. This TCR was recovered from a woman in her thirties or forties with Graves' hyperthyroidism. The rearrangement joins TRBV18 to TRBJ1-1; D remains ambiguous. This chain's CDR3 is CASREVLGNTEAFF. In DNA, the CDR3 is TGTGCCAGCCGGGAGGTACTAGGGAACACTGAAGCTTTCTTT. The full variable domain, in which reference TRBV18 and TRBJ1-1 provide the parts outside the CDR3, is NAGVMQNPRHLVRRRGQEARLRCSPMKGHSHVYWYRQLPEEGLKFMVYLQKENIIDESGMPKERFSAEFPKEGPSILRIQQVVRGDSAAYFCASREVLGNTEAFFGQGTRLTVV.